The present TCR beta chain was sequenced within a study of shared clonotypes between healthy human individuals. From CD4+ cells came CD45RA+ naive and CD45RA-negative memory subsets. The table came from immunoSEQ multiplex PCR; TCRdb's copy has only in-frame clones and leaves some out. The data show roughly 2 million clones, with 95% seen just once and around 0.13% held by the top ten. CDR1 is MDHEN, CDR2 SYDVKM, per germline. The CDR3 spans 14 residues. Trimming shortened V by 2 bases and J by 6 bases, and 14 bases separated the two germline ends. The sequencing input was naive CD4+ T cells sorted from blood. Described subset: CD45RA+ positively selected. The chain is built from TRBV28 and TRBJ2-7; a possible D gene is TRBD1 (5 bases). The clonotype was recovered from a man between 18 and 35 years old in good health. The CDR3 DNA is TGTGCCAGCAGTTTAACCCAGGGAAAGGGCGAGCAGTACTTC. This translates into CASSLTQGKGEQYF.